The TCR beta chain under discussion was sequenced for a study of shared clonotypes between healthy human individuals. Study in general: Each donor's CD4 naive and CD4 memory cells filled three plates apiece, CD8 naive two, and CD8 memory one.

With 5 bases clipped from V and 6 bases from J, the junction kept 10 bases outside the gene matches. Germline CDR1 MNHNS, CDR2 SASEGT. The CDR3 has 14 residues. Sequencing was performed with immunoSEQ multiplex PCR; in TCRdb, only in-frame clones are kept and a portion is missing. The table records about 1.5 million clones, around 98% of them present only once. The V gene is TRBV6-1, the J gene TRBJ2-7; TRBD2 aligns across 7 bases. The material sequenced was naive CD4+ T cells sorted from blood. Subset indicated: CD45RA+ positively selected. The source is a man aged 25-45 years in good health. The CDR3 is CASSRGGIPSEQYF. The CDR3 nucleotides are TGTGCCAGCAGTCGGGGAGGGATTCCTAGCGAGCAGTACTTC.